Listed here are 25 T cell receptor beta chains from one sample, sequenced in a study of a mutant IDH1 vaccine in newly diagnosed glioma. For these receptors, no antigen is known. Stated time point: week 35, safety follow-up. A single vaccine dose contained 300 ug of mutant IDH1 20-mer peptide, and topical imiquimod was used with it. The method was immunoSEQ multiplex PCR; TCRdb's version includes in-frame clones alone and lacks a portion of them. The sample records about 69,000 clones, about 87% being singletons. The specimen was PBMCs, collected from a glioma patient whose treatment included an IDH1 peptide vaccine. The origin of the receptors is a man younger than 40 with glioma.

The gene calls are TRBV9 and TRBJ2-7; TRBD2 is a possible D gene (5 bases). This CDR3 spans 13 amino acids. Germline CDR1 and CDR2: SGDLS and YYNGEE. Trimming left V 0 bases short and J 5 bases short, with 9 bases between. In DNA, the CDR3 is TGTGCCAGCAGCGTAGGATCCGGGGACGAGCAGTACTTC. Encoded protein: CASSVGSGDEQYF.

CDR3 nucleotides: TGCAGCGTTGATATTGACAGGGTGAATGAGCAGTTCTTC. Protein sequence: CSVDIDRVNEQFF. J is TRBJ2-1 and V is TRBV29-1; 7 bases fit TRBD1. CDR1 and CDR2 (germline): SQVTM, ANQGSEA. V lost 3 bases and J lost 7; bases outside the gene matches: 6. There are 13 residues in the CDR3.

V gene TRBV28 combines with J gene TRBJ2-7; TRBD1 matches 7 bases. CDR1 MDHEN and CDR2 SYDVKM come from the germline V gene. This CDR3 spans 15 amino acids. After removal of 1 base from V and 6 bases from J, the junction contained 9 bases not matched to a gene. This CDR3 reads CASSLFGQVVGEQYF. For the CDR3, the DNA is TGTGCCAGCAGTTTATTTGGACAGGTTGTTGGCGAGCAGTACTTC.

V and J are TRBV19 and TRBJ1-4; D gene ambiguous. Trimming took off 3 bases at V and 0 bases at J, with 14 bases between the two ends. The CDR3 covers 17 residues. CDR1 LNHDA and CDR2 SQIVND come from the germline V gene (reference sequence). This CDR3 reads CASSIWMTRSTNEKLFF. As DNA, the CDR3 is TGTGCCAGTAGTATTTGGATGACCCGGTCAACTAATGAAAAACTGTTTTTT.

The rearrangement joins TRBV9 to TRBJ2-5, with D possibly matching TRBD2 (5 bases). This CDR3 spans 12 amino acids. V lost 3 bases, J lost 5 bases, and 8 bases lay in between. The germline CDR1 and CDR2 sequences are SGDLS and YYNGEE. The CDR3 reads CASSEAVETQYF. Written as DNA, the CDR3 is TGTGCCAGCAGCGAAGCGGTTGAGACCCAGTACTTC.

V usage is TRBV7-9 and J usage is TRBJ1-2; perhaps TRBD1 as D (6 bases). The germline V and J ends were trimmed by 2 bases and 6 bases, with 13 bases remaining between them. There are 14 residues in the CDR3. CDR1 is SEHNR and CDR2 is FQNEAQ in the germline V gene (reference sequence). The CDR3 region has the DNA TGTGCCAGCAGCTTAATGGGGGCGGTTGATGGCTACACCTTC. Its protein product is CASSLMGAVDGYTF.

Here the CDR3 DNA reads TGTGCCAGCAGCGTAGCAGGGCTTAGCACTGAAGCTTTCTTT. This encodes CASSVAGLSTEAFF. V and J are TRBV9 and TRBJ1-1; D is possibly TRBD1 (5 bases). Germline V lookup: CDR1 SGDLS, CDR2 YYNGEE. The length of the CDR3 is 14 residues. V was cut by 0 bases and J by 4 bases, with 10 bases left in between.

The chain carries TRBV2 and TRBJ2-5; no definite D call. This CDR3 has 13 amino acids. V was shortened by 2 bases and J by 3 bases, with 7 bases between the two germline ends. CDR1 and CDR2 (germline): SNHLY, FYNNEI. The CDR3 DNA reads TGTGCCAGCAGTGAACAGTTGGAAGAGACCCAGTACTTC. Translation gives CASSEQLEETQYF.

This chain links TRBV7-2 with TRBJ2-5; perhaps TRBD1 as D (6 bases). Germline V gene data show CDR1 as SGHTA and CDR2 as FQGNSA. V lost 7 bases and J lost 6, with 18 bases in between. The CDR3 loop spans 14 amino acids. The CDR3 nucleotides are TGTGCCAGCACCCCGGGCAGGGGCGAGAAGACCCAGTACTTC. Translation gives CASTPGRGEKTQYF.

This chain connects TRBV7-2 to TRBJ1-2; perhaps TRBD1 as D (5 bases). Trimming removed 1 base from V and 3 bases from J, with 9 bases in between. CDR3 length equals 14 residues. Germline values: CDR1 SGHTA, CDR2 FQGNSA. This chain's CDR3 is CASSLEQDYYGYTF. In DNA form, the CDR3 reads TGTGCCAGCAGCTTAGAACAGGATTACTATGGCTACACCTTC. Based on the CDR3 plus reference TRBV7-2 and TRBJ1-2, the full variable domain is GAGVSQSPSNKVTEKGKDVELRCDPISGHTALYWYRQSLGQGLEFLIYFQGNSAPDKSGLPSDRFSAERTGGSVSTLTIQRTQQEDSAVYLCASSLEQDYYGYTFGSGTRLTVV.

In DNA, the CDR3 is TGTGCCAGCAGTTACTCGAGTGCCAGAGCTAACTATGGCTACACCTTC. Protein: CASSYSSARANYGYTF. The V gene is TRBV6-6, the J gene TRBJ1-2; D gene ambiguous. The germline V gene has CDR1 MNHNY and CDR2 SVGAGI (reference sequence). The CDR3 is made up of 16 amino acids. The ends were cut back, 0 bases at V and 0 bases at J, with 11 bases in the middle.

The gene calls are TRBV11-2 and TRBJ2-1; TRBD2 matches at 7 bases. The CDR3 spans 14 residues. From germline, CDR1 is SGHAT and CDR2 FQNNGV. J lost 6 bases, V lost 1 base, and 3 bases had no gene match. Written as DNA, the CDR3 is TGTGCCAGCAGCTTAGTCCGGACTAGCAATGAGCAGTTCTTC. It specifies CASSLVRTSNEQFF. Full variable domain (rest looked up from reference TRBV11-2 and TRBJ2-1): EAGVAQSPRYKIIEKRQSVAFWCNPISGHATLYWYQQILGQGPKLLIQFQNNGVVDDSQLPKDRFSAERLKGVDSTLKIQPAKLEDSAVYLCASSLVRTSNEQFFGPGTRLTVL.

This clone has a single count. V gene TRBV4-2 combines with J gene TRBJ1-1, with 7 bases fitting TRBD1. The CDR3 runs 13 residues. Unmatched junction bases numbered 5, after V lost 4 bases and J lost 6 bases. CDR1 and CDR2 (germline): LGHNA, YNFKEQ. CDR3 loop: CASSLRDRPEAFF. The CDR3 DNA follows: TGTGCCAGCAGCCTACGGGACAGACCTGAAGCTTTCTTT.

The chain links TRBV19 to TRBJ1-2, with TRBD1 identical over 8 bases. Germline lookup yields CDR1 LNHDA and CDR2 SQIVND (reference sequence). V gave up 4 bases and J gave up 4 bases; unmatched junction bases: 14. The CDR3 is made up of 17 amino acids. The CDR3 here is CASSKGQGLGLGYGYTF. The CDR3 nucleotides are TGTGCCAGTAGTAAAGGACAGGGATTAGGGCTGGGCTATGGCTACACCTTC.

The rearrangement uses TRBV19 and TRBJ1-2, with TRBD1 identical over 7 bases. CDR1 is LNHDA and CDR2 is SQIVND in the germline V gene (reference sequence). V was clipped by 7 bases and J by 4 bases; unmatched bases: 9. This CDR3 is built from 14 residues. The CDR3 coding sequence is TGTGCCAGTACCAAACAGGGGATCAGCTATGGCTACACCTTC. Translated, it gives CASTKQGISYGYTF.

As regards this clone: This sample includes further DNA sequences coding for the same CDR3. The chain joins TRBV29-1 to TRBJ1-1, with 9 nucleotides matching TRBD1. CDR1 SQVTM and CDR2 ANQGSEA come from the germline V gene. The CDR3 is 14 amino acids. The J segment lost 6 bases and the V segment lost 6 bases, leaving 11 bases of the junction unmatched. In DNA, the CDR3 is TGCAGCGTGGTCCCGGGACAGGGACGCGCTGAAGCTTTCTTT. It yields the protein CSVVPGQGRAEAFF.

This clone was detected only a few times. The chain links TRBV2 to TRBJ1-1, with 8 bases matching TRBD1. This CDR3 is 13 amino acids long. Trimming took 7 bases from V and 5 from J; bases not matched to a gene: 6. Germline-derived CDR1 and CDR2 are SNHLY and FYNNEI. The CDR3 region is CASMLNRGTEAFF. The DNA for the CDR3 is TGTGCCAGCATGCTAAACAGGGGGACTGAAGCTTTCTTT.

The V call is TRBV7-2, the J call TRBJ2-5; D tentatively fits TRBD1 or TRBD2 (7 bases each). The CDR3 sequence is 16 residues long. V was trimmed by 5 bases and J by 2 bases, leaving 18 bases between them. CDR1 SGHTA and CDR2 FQGNSA come from the germline V gene. CDR3 residues: CASSPRGEGRQETQYF. The CDR3 nucleotides are TGTGCCAGCAGCCCCAGGGGGGAGGGACGGCAAGAGACCCAGTACTTC.

The chain has TRBV9 and TRBJ1-1; D is unresolved. CDR3 size: 13 residues. Trimming pared 4 bases from V and 2 bases from J, leaving 9 bases between. CDR1 and CDR2 (germline): SGDLS, YYNGEE. The CDR3 region is CASSTTTNTEAFF. CDR3 sequence (DNA): TGTGCCAGCAGCACTACAACCAACACTGAAGCTTTCTTT.

The chain joins TRBV7-2 to TRBJ2-7; D not certain. Germline V gene sequence: CDR1 SGHTA, CDR2 FQGNSA. The CDR3 totals 13 residues. V lost 2 bases, J lost 2 bases, and 7 bases lay in between. The CDR3 is CASSLNNPYEQYF. The DNA of the CDR3 is TGTGCCAGCAGCTTAAATAACCCCTACGAGCAGTACTTC. The whole variable domain, remainder taken from reference TRBV7-2 and TRBJ2-7, is GAGVSQSPSNKVTEKGKDVELRCDPISGHTALYWYRQSLGQGLEFLIYFQGNSAPDKSGLPSDRFSAERTGGSVSTLTIQRTQQEDSAVYLCASSLNNPYEQYFGPGTRLTVT.

The chain is built from TRBV5-6 and TRBJ1-2; D is uncertain. From germline, CDR1 is SGHDT and CDR2 YYEEEE. This CDR3 comprises 14 residues. Trimming removed 4 bases at V and 0 bases at J, with 10 bases between. CDR3 sequence (DNA): TGTGCCAGCAGCCGCGGTGTTACTAACTATGGCTACACCTTC. Translating it yields CASSRGVTNYGYTF.

The V and J genes are TRBV14 and TRBJ2-4; TRBD2 agrees at 11 bases. The J segment lost 2 bases and the V segment lost 4 bases, leaving 4 bases of the junction unmatched. Germline CDR1 is SGHDN and CDR2 is FVKESK. The CDR3 is 16 amino acids. The CDR3 here is CASSRTSGLSKNIQYF. As DNA, the CDR3 is TGTGCCAGCAGCCGGACTAGCGGGTTGTCCAAAAACATTCAGTACTTC.

The chain uses TRBV4-3 and TRBJ2-7, with 11 positions matching TRBD1. The germline V gene has CDR1 LGHNA and CDR2 YSLEER. The CDR3 totals 16 residues. The ends lost 0 bases at V and 4 bases at J; junction bases unmatched: 5. This chain's CDR3 is CASSQDFGQGAYEQYF. The CDR3 DNA follows: TGCGCCAGCAGCCAAGATTTTGGACAGGGGGCATACGAGCAGTACTTC.

The chain joins TRBV5-1 to TRBJ2-3; 11 bases line up with TRBD2. V was clipped by 2 bases and J by 2 bases; unmatched bases: 1. The CDR3 contains 15 residues. Germline CDR1 reads SGHRS; CDR2 reads YFSETQ. The CDR3 DNA is TGCGCCAGCAGCTTTAGCGGGAGGGCCACAGATACGCAGTATTTT. Translation: CASSFSGRATDTQYF. Full variable domain (missing parts from reference TRBV5-1 and TRBJ2-3): KAGVTQTPRYLIKTRGQQVTLSCSPISGHRSVSWYQQTPGQGLQFLFEYFSETQRNKGNFPGRFSGRQFSNSRSEMNVSTLELGDSALYLCASSFSGRATDTQYFGPGTRLTVL.

This chain uses TRBV9 with TRBJ2-7, with TRBD2 identical over 7 bases. The ends lost 4 bases at V and 2 bases at J; junction bases unmatched: 3. Looked up from germline, CDR1 is SGDLS and CDR2 is YYNGEE. This CDR3 contains 13 residues. The CDR3 reads CASSPGRTYEQYF. Written as DNA, the CDR3 is TGTGCCAGCAGCCCCGGGAGGACCTACGAGCAGTACTTC.